This T cell receptor beta chain was found in a study of blood T cell repertoires in COVID-19. The overall study: Some COVID-19 samples were acute and others convalescent; all came from the United States, Italy and Spain. T cells, B-cell-depleted T cells, or PBMCs provided the cDNA or gDNA that served as material.

Germline V lookup: CDR1 SGHNT, CDR2 YENEEA. This CDR3 region has 18 residues. V lost 2 bases, J lost 0 bases, and 5 bases stayed unmatched. In the original workflow: Counts of nucleated cells, estimated from reference gene primer amplification, were obtained. Measured with immunoSEQ multiplex PCR; TCRdb has only the in-frame clones, and not every one. The V and J calls and clone size were taken over from that table, and D and trimming were inferred from the DNA. In the table there are tens of thousands of clones, roughly 72% of which are singletons. In Seattle, patients joined the study during active infection and were tracked longitudinally.

The V call is TRBV11-3, the J call TRBJ2-6, with 9 bases that match TRBD1. Sequencing was performed on peripheral blood. The TCR comes from a woman aged 70-85 years with COVID-19, enrolled during active disease. The CDR3 sequence: CASSLPGTGYSGANVLTF. Here the CDR3 DNA reads TGTGCCAGCAGCTTACCCGGGACAGGGTACTCTGGGGCCAACGTCCTGACTTTC.